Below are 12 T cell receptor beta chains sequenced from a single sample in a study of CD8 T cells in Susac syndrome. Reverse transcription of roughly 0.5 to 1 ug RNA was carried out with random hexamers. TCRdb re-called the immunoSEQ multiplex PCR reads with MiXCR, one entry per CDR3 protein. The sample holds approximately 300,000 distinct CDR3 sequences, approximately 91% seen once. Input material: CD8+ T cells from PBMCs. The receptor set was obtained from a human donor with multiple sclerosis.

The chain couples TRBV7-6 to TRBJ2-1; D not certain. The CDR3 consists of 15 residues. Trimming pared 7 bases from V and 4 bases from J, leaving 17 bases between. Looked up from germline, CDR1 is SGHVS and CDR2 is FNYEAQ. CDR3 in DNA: TGTGCCAGCACCCAGACCAGCGCCAGTTACAATGAGCAGTTCTTC. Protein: CASTQTSASYNEQFF. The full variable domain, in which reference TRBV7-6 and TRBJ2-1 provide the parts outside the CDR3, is GAGVSQSPRYKVTKRGQDVALRCDPISGHVSLYWYRQALGQGPEFLTYFNYEAQQDKSGLPNDRFSAERPEGSISTLTIQRTEQRDSAMYRCASTQTSASYNEQFFGPGTRLTVL.

The CDR3 sequence is CASSFEKTEAFF. CDR3 in DNA: TGTGCCAGCAGTTTCGAGAAGACTGAAGCTTTCTTT. The chain couples TRBV5-4 to TRBJ1-1; D remains unclear. In germline, CDR1 is SGHNT, CDR2 YYREEE (reference sequence). The CDR3 spans 12 residues. Trimming stripped 5 bases from V and 5 bases from J, with 10 bases between.

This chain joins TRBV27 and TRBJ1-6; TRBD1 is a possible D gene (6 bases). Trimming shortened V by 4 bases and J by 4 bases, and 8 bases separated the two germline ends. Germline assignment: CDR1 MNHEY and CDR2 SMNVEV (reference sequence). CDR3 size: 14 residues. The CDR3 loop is CASSSGQYNSPLHF. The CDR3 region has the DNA TGTGCCAGCAGTTCAGGACAGTATAATTCACCCCTCCACTTT.

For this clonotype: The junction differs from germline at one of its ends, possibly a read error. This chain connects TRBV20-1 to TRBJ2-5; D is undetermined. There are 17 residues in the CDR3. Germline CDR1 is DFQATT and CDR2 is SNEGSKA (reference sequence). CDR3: CSASPTGLSVDQETQYF. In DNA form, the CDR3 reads TGCAGTGCTAGCCCGACTGGGTTAAGCGTCGACCAGGAGACCCAGTACTTC.

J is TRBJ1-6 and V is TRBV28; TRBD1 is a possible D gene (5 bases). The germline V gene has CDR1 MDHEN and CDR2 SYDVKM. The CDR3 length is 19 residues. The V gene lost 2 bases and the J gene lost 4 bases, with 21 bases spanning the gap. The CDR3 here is CASSLESGGDGRYNSPLHF. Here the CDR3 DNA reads TGTGCCAGCAGTTTAGAATCGGGGGGGGATGGGCGTTATAATTCACCCCTCCACTTT.

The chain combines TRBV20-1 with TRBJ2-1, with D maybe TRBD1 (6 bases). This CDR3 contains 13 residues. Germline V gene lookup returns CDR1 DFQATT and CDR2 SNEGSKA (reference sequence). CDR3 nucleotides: TGCGGGGGCTGGAGCGGTAATTACAATGAGCAGTTCTTC. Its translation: CGGWSGNYNEQFF.

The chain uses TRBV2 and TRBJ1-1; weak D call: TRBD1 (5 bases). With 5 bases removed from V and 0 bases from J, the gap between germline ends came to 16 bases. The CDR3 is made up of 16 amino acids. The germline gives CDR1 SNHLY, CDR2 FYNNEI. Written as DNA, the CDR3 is TGTGCCAGCAGTCTCAGGGTGACGGGGATGAACACTGAAGCTTTCTTT. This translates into CASSLRVTGMNTEAFF.

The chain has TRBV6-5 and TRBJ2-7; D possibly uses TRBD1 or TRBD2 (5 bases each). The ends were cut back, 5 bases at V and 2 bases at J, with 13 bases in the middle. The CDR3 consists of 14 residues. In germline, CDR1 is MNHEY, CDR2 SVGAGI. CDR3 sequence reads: CASSTLGAAYEQYF. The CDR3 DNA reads TGTGCCAGCAGTACACTAGGGGCGGCCTACGAGCAGTACTTC.

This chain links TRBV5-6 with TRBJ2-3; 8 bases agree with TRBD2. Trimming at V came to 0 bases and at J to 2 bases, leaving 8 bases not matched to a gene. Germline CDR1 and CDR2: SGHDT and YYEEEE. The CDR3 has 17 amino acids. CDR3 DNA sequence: TGTGCCAGCAGCTTGGCCGGCTCGGGAGGGCCCACAGATACGCAGTATTTT. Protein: CASSLAGSGGPTDTQYF.

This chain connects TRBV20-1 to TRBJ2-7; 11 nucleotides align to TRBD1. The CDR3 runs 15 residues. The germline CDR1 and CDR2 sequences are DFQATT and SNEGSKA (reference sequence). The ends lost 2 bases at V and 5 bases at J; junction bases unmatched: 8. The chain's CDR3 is CSARSMDRGLNEQYF. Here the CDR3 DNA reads TGCAGTGCTAGATCAATGGACAGGGGGCTTAACGAGCAGTACTTC.

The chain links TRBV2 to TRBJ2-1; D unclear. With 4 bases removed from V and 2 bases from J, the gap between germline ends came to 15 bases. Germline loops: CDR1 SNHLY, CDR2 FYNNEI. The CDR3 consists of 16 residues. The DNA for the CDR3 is TGTGCCAGCAGTGGCAACACGAAAGCAGCCTACAATGAGCAGTTCTTC. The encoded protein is CASSGNTKAAYNEQFF.

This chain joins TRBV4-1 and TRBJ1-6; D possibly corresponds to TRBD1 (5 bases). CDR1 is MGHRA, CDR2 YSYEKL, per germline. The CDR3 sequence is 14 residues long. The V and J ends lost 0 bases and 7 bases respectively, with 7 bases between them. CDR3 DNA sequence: TGCGCCAGCAGCCAAGACCAGGGAAATTCACCCCTCCACTTT. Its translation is CASSQDQGNSPLHF.